This TCR beta chain was identified during a study of sequential checkpoint blockade in melanoma. Turning to the study itself: First-line arms were nivolumab then ipilimumab, or the reverse, randomized 1:1. Maintenance nivolumab came after either treatment sequence.

CDR3 length equals 14 residues. Germline values: CDR1 LNHNV, CDR2 YYDKDF (reference sequence). The germline V and J ends were trimmed by 3 bases and 4 bases, with 12 bases remaining between them. Treatment indicated: randomized to nivolumab then ipilimumab (arm A) or the reverse (arm B). No patient had prior DNA-damaging chemotherapy. From thawed PBMCs, live CD3+CD8+ cells negative for CD19 and CD56 were sorted. This clone is medium-sized (0.01 to 0.1%) by share. This table comes from immunoSEQ multiplex PCR, and its TCRdb copy is limited to in-frame clones, with some not included. The sample carries several thousand clones, around three fifths recorded once.

This specimen was CD8+ T cells sorted from blood (inferred from file names), taken from a patient given nivolumab and ipilimumab in sequence. The chain combines TRBV15 with TRBJ1-2; D call uncertain. The source is a human donor with melanoma. This chain's CDR3 is CATSSGLMRYGYTF. The CDR3 DNA reads as TGTGCCACCAGCAGTGGTCTTATGCGCTATGGCTACACCTTC.